These T cell receptor beta chains were read from a single sample in a study of blood T cell repertoires in COVID-19. Assay used: immunoSEQ multiplex PCR; TCRdb lists only in-frame clones, some missing. The profile shows approximately 100,000 clones, about 84% of them singletons. The sample comprised peripheral blood. Receptors were obtained from a woman aged 55-70 years with acute or convalescent COVID-19. Both conserved end residues are part of each CDR3.

v_call | cdr3_aa
TRBV27 | CASSPSGSRQETQYF
TRBV29-1 | CRAGTGGNTEAFF
TRBV27 | CASSLSAGEAYGYTF
TRBV6-5 | CASSAGYRANYGYTF
TRBV18 | CASVMGLGAFAGELFF
TRBV7-9 | CASSPLRSGRVYEQYF
TRBV6-6 | CASSLSGTPNGGYNEQFF
TRBV28 | CASSLSPPVYGYTF
TRBV10-3 | CAISEGQGAPNGYTF
TRBV5-8 | CASIRTGRRELFF
TRBV9 | CASSVAEYSGNTIYF
TRBV6-6 | CASSWSSGGDTQYF
TRBV9 | CASSVEEEAGETQYF
TRBV6-6 | CASGGKGRSNTGELFF
TRBV9 | CASSGIAGGSDTQYF
TRBV14 | CASSPVLGGRHEKLFF
TRBV9 | CASSPLGGTGADYGYTF
TRBV12-3/TRBV12-4 | CASTPDRGTEAFF
TRBV5-1 | CASSLRQGADEQYF
TRBV6-1 | CASSETSYGYTF
TRBV12-3/TRBV12-4 | CASSRTGGYEQYF
TRBV30 | CAWNTGGGTQYF
TRBV15 | CATSPRGRFDEKLFF
TRBV5-1 | CASSPRTGKTEAFF
TRBV7-6 | CASSAPTGSGKETQYF
TRBV2 | CASGASGGPNTGELFF
TRBV3-1/TRBV3-2 | CASSQGRGYGYTF
TRBV6-6 | CASTTQNNEQFF
TRBV15 | CATSRGTKGSFLVGYTF
TRBV6-1 | CASSEAWAQTSYEQYF
TRBV15 | CATSGGRGGRSQTQYF
TRBV3-1/TRBV3-2 | CASSQDRRGGRETQYF
TRBV4-1 | CASSQERRNSNQPQHF
TRBV10-1 | CASSSLGTSGEQFF
TRBV3-1/TRBV3-2 | CASSRQPLQETQYF
TRBV29-1 | CSGGVITDTQYF
TRBV7-3 | CASSLISGVRTLFEKLFF
TRBV19 | CASSKGGGFSNQPQHF
TRBV24-1 | CATSGSRGTGDNEQFF
TRBV18 | CASSPRQGDGTEAFF
TRBV6-1 | CASRSDRGHTEAFF
TRBV5-6 | CASSLGTPSGNTIYF
TRBV6-5 | CASSLRTGAGETQYF
TRBV2 | CASSDGEVSGYTF
TRBV15 | CATSRDKSTGELFF
TRBV5-1 | CASSSGRWTSQETQYF
TRBV5-1 | CASSSGGSPETQYF
TRBV6-5 | CASSLDRGSYNEQFF
TRBV2 | CASRPGLASADEQYF
TRBV18 | CASSPPDRAITGELFF
TRBV28 | CASSISDRDTQYF
TRBV19 | CASSIGQDYEQYF
TRBV7-8 | CASSFVPGLAGHTGELFF
TRBV7-2 | CASSLARGSTEAFF
TRBV3-1/TRBV3-2 | CASSPGTYRRYF
TRBV9 | CASSVRERVDEQFF
TRBV5-1 | CASSESYNSPLHF
TRBV2 | CASTDRGPQPQHF